This TCR beta chain was retrieved from a study of CXCR3-negative and CXCR3-positive naive CD8 T cells. Researchers sorted more than 250,000 cells of each CD8+ T cell subset in triplicate. The CDR3 runs to 16 residues. Germline assignment: CDR1 SGHAT and CDR2 FQNNGV. In regard to this clonotype: What it recognizes is unknown.

The TRB libraries of cDNA were built by UMI-labeled 5' RACE. Each CDR3 protein gets one entry in TCRdb, which reprocessed the 5' RACE reads and gives no DNA. The sample table includes about 130,000 distinct CDR3 sequences. General study findings and limits: The TRB CDR3s that CXCR3-positive naive cells carried were more hydrophobic than those of CXCR3-negative naive cells.

The V call is TRBV11-2, the J call TRBJ2-1. Specimen: naive CXCR3- CD8+ T cells from blood. This sample's subset: CD45RO-CCR7+CD27+CD95- naive CD8+ T cells lacking CXCR3 (TNR3-). The TCR sequence derives from a human donor in good health. Some clones in this sample may be carry-over from other donors' samples. CDR3 sequence: CASSLDLTLFLNEQFF. Using reference TRBV11-2 and TRBJ2-1 for the parts outside the CDR3, the full variable domain is EAGVAQSPRYKIIEKRQSVAFWCNPISGHATLYWYQQILGQGPKLLIQFQNNGVVDDSQLPKDRFSAERLKGVDSTLKIQPAKLEDSAVYLCASSLDLTLFLNEQFFGPGTRLTVL.